This record covers a single T cell receptor (beta chain). As yet, its antigen is unknown. Data came from immunoSEQ multiplex PCR; TCRdb stores just in-frame clones and leaves some out. This table has under 50,000 clones, more than 70% appearing once. CDR1 is ENHRY, CDR2 SYGVKD, per germline. CDR3 size: 18 residues. Trimming took 10 bases from V and 0 from J, leaving 22 bases between them. The data were obtained in a study of radiotherapy plus CTLA-4 blockade in lung cancer. General observations from the study: Strongest reported response predictors: early blood clone changes and post-radiation interferon-beta.

This TCR was sampled from a human donor with non-small cell lung cancer that progressed on radiotherapy plus ipilimumab. Specimen: peripheral blood, collected from a patient treated with radiotherapy plus ipilimumab. This chain joins TRBV10-3 and TRBJ1-6; tentative D call: TRBD1 (5 bases). The CDR3 DNA sequence: TGTGCCACCCTCCCGGGAGAGGGGATACCCTCCTATAATTCACCCCTCCACTTT. This translates into CATLPGEGIPSYNSPLHF.